This T cell receptor (beta chain) was obtained from a study of CD8+CD57+ T cells in acquired aplastic anemia. By flow cytometry, patients selected for sequencing had shown an expansion of CD8+CD57+ cells. Germline V gene lookup returns CDR1 DFQATT and CDR2 SNEGSKA (reference sequence). This CDR3 is built from 11 residues. Trimming removed 5 bases from V and 8 bases from J, with 12 bases in between. TCR beta VDJ combinations and CDR3 sequences were profiled from genomic DNA. Each CDR3 protein is one row after TCRdb ran MiXCR on the reads. The sample has about 180,000 distinct CDR3 sequences; 45% to 60% are singletons.

Specimen: sorted CD4+, CD8+, or CD8+CD57+ T cells (not recorded which) from PBMCs. The chain couples TRBV20-1 to TRBJ1-2, with a possible D match to TRBD1 (5 bases). This receptor was identified in a human donor with aplastic anemia. The CDR3 region is CSAYRSQGYTF. DNA of the CDR3: TGCAGTGCTTACAGGAGCCAGGGCTACACCTTC.